The 23 T cell receptor beta chains listed next were all sequenced from one sample in a study of cytomegalovirus exposure and HLA in healthy donors. Use of 60 Vbeta and 13 Jbeta primers characterized the PCR. Sequencing used immunoSEQ multiplex PCR; TCRdb keeps in-frame clones, though not all of them. The sample has tens of thousands of clones, approximately 70% seen once. The sample was PBMCs. Receptors originate from a woman aged 45-65 years in good health and CMV-seronegative.

This clone was seen only once. V usage is TRBV7-9 and J usage is TRBJ1-1; 8 positions agree with TRBD1. Per the germline V gene, CDR1 is SEHNR and CDR2 is FQNEAQ (reference sequence). Trimming took 1 base from V and 10 from J; bases not matched to a gene: 8. The CDR3 is made up of 14 amino acids. The CDR3 spells CASSLGASGTGAFF. The CDR3 DNA is TGTGCCAGCAGCTTAGGCGCGTCCGGGACAGGAGCTTTCTTT.

V usage is TRBV4-2 and J usage is TRBJ1-2, with D uncertain. Germline CDR1 reads LGHNA; CDR2 reads YNFKEQ. The length of the CDR3 is 15 residues. V was shortened by 0 bases and J by 5 bases, with 13 bases between the two germline ends. This CDR3 reads CASSQDDSVNYGYTF. The DNA for the CDR3 is TGTGCCAGCAGCCAAGACGATTCGGTGAATTATGGCTACACCTTC.

A single count supports this clone. The J gene is TRBJ1-1, the V gene TRBV29-1, with no clear D. This CDR3 spans 12 amino acids. The germline gives CDR1 SQVTM, CDR2 ANQGSEA. The ends were cut back, 0 bases at V and 4 bases at J, with 6 bases in the middle. CDR3 DNA: TGCAGCGTTGAAGATCCGGGCACTGAAGCTTTCTTT. Translating it yields CSVEDPGTEAFF.

This clone was observed once. The V call is TRBV6-5, the J call TRBJ2-7; perhaps TRBD1 as D (5 bases). Trimming removed 6 bases at V and 1 base at J, with 16 bases between. There are 15 residues in the CDR3. Germline-derived CDR1 and CDR2 are MNHEY and SVGAGI. In nucleotides, the CDR3 is TGTGCCAGCAGAAAAGGACATTTGCAGTCCTACGAGCAGTACTTC. This gives the protein CASRKGHLQSYEQYF.

CDR3 protein: CAISDSTSGANVLTF. DNA of the CDR3: TGCGCCATCTCGGACAGTACCTCTGGGGCCAACGTCCTGACTTTC. The chain uses TRBV5-1 and TRBJ2-6; TRBD1 might be the D (6 bases). Germline assignment: CDR1 SGHRS and CDR2 YFSETQ. The germline V and J ends were trimmed by 9 bases and 0 bases, with 13 bases remaining between them. CDR3 length equals 15 residues.

The rearrangement uses TRBV7-4 and TRBJ1-1; D not certain. This CDR3 comprises 14 residues. V was trimmed by 0 bases and J by 12 bases, leaving 17 bases between them. Germline-derived CDR1 and CDR2 are SGHVT and SQSDAQ. The CDR3 reads CASSLARVSEPPFF. The CDR3 region has the DNA TGTGCCAGCAGCTTAGCGCGTGTTAGTGAGCCCCCTTTCTTT. The full variable domain, with the rest looked up from reference TRBV7-4 and TRBJ1-1, is GAGVSQSPRYKVAKRGRDVALRCDSISGHVTLYWYRQTLGQGSEVLTYSQSDAQRDKSGRPSGRFSAERPERSVSTLKIQRTEQGDSAVYLCASSLARVSEPPFFGQGTRLTVV.

This clone was detected a few times. This chain uses TRBV28 with TRBJ1-1; D gene ambiguous. CDR1 MDHEN and CDR2 SYDVKM come from the germline V gene. The CDR3 runs to 15 residues. V was cut by 4 bases and J by 4 bases, with 16 bases left in between. CDR3 DNA sequence: TGTGCCAGCAGTTCATTAACAGCGGACGTCACTGAAGCTTTCTTT. Protein: CASSSLTADVTEAFF. The entire variable domain, with the rest obtained from reference TRBV28 and TRBJ1-1, is as follows: DVKVTQSSRYLVKRTGEKVFLECVQDMDHENMFWYRQDPGLGLRLIYFSYDVKMKEKGDIPEGYSVSREKKERFSLILESASTNQTSMYLCASSSLTADVTEAFFGQGTRLTVV.

This clone occurred a few times. The genes are TRBV29-1 and TRBJ2-7, with 7 bases matching TRBD1. This CDR3 is built from 13 residues. Germline V gives CDR1 SQVTM, CDR2 ANQGSEA. V gave up 7 bases and J gave up 3 bases; unmatched junction bases: 9. The DNA for the CDR3 is TGCAGCGCTCGACAGGGTTCCGACTACGAGCAGTACTTC. The encoded protein is CSARQGSDYEQYF.

The rearrangement uses TRBV29-1 and TRBJ2-7; 14 bases align to TRBD2. Per the germline V gene, CDR1 is SQVTM and CDR2 is ANQGSEA. V lost 5 bases and J lost 7; bases outside the gene matches: 10. The CDR3 has 15 amino acids. DNA of the CDR3: TGCAGCGTTATTAGACCGGGACTAGCGGGAGTTGAGCAGTACTTC. Protein product: CSVIRPGLAGVEQYF.

The V gene is TRBV5-6, the J gene TRBJ2-1; 7 bases map to TRBD2. V gave up 7 bases and J gave up 7 bases; unmatched junction bases: 8. Germline V CDR1 and CDR2: SGHDT, YYEEEE. The CDR3 contains 13 residues. The CDR3 sequence: CASRPSGGNEQFF. The CDR3 bases are TGTGCCAGCCGCCCTAGCGGAGGGAATGAGCAGTTCTTC.

This clone turned up a few times. V gene TRBV7-8 combines with J gene TRBJ2-5; TRBD1 matches at 7 bases. With 5 bases clipped from V and 4 bases from J, the junction kept 10 bases outside the gene matches. CDR3 length equals 15 residues. The germline V gene has CDR1 SGHVS and CDR2 FQNEAQ. The CDR3 spells CASSERQGRGETQYF. CDR3 sequence (DNA): TGTGCCAGCAGCGAGCGACAGGGACGGGGAGAGACCCAGTACTTC.

The rearrangement links TRBV5-1 to TRBJ1-2, with 8 bases matching TRBD1. The junction had 7 bases not matched to a gene; V was cut back by 4 bases and J by 8 bases. This CDR3 region has 13 residues. In germline, CDR1 is SGHRS, CDR2 YFSETQ. Written as DNA, the CDR3 is TGCGCCAGCAGCCCCGGGACAGGAGAAGGCTACACCTTC. Its protein product is CASSPGTGEGYTF.

The V gene is TRBV2, the J gene TRBJ2-1; 10 nucleotides align to TRBD2. The V segment lost 8 bases and the J segment 4 bases; nucleotides outside the gene matches: 2. Germline loops: CDR1 SNHLY, CDR2 FYNNEI. This CDR3 has 13 residues. In DNA form, the CDR3 reads TGTGCCAGCCCTAGCGGGGGTTACAATGAGCAGTTCTTC. Its protein is CASPSGGYNEQFF.

The chain links TRBV25-1 to TRBJ2-3, with TRBD2 matching 11 bases. This CDR3 has 16 residues. Trimming removed 3 bases from V and 5 bases from J; junction bases left unmatched: 7. Germline V CDR1 and CDR2: MGHDK, SYGVNS. CDR3 region: CASSDPLAGGRDTQYF. As DNA, the CDR3 is TGTGCCAGCAGTGATCCCTTAGCGGGGGGGCGAGATACGCAGTATTTT.

This chain uses TRBV6-1 with TRBJ2-5, with 11 bases that match TRBD2. CDR3 size: 15 residues. Germline loops: CDR1 MNHNS, CDR2 SASEGT. Trimming took 4 bases from V and 4 from J; bases not matched to a gene: 5. The CDR3 protein is CASSGGTSGAETQYF. CDR3 bases: TGTGCCAGCAGTGGCGGGACTAGCGGAGCAGAGACCCAGTACTTC.

The chain carries TRBV27 and TRBJ1-1, with D maybe TRBD1 (5 bases). The CDR3 has 12 amino acids. Per germline, CDR1 MNHEY and CDR2 SMNVEV (reference sequence). With 5 bases removed from V and 8 bases from J, the gap between germline ends came to 12 bases. The CDR3 DNA follows: TGTGCCAGCAGTCAGGGTTTACGCGAAGCTTTCTTT. Amino acids: CASSQGLREAFF.

The V call is TRBV19, the J call TRBJ1-6, with 10 nucleotides matching TRBD1. CDR3 length: 14 residues. Germline V CDR1 and CDR2: LNHDA, SQIVND (reference sequence). V lost 1 base and J lost 10; bases outside the gene matches: 1. As DNA, the CDR3 is TGTGCCAGTAGTATAGGGACAGGGGGATCACCCCTCCACTTT. Amino acids: CASSIGTGGSPLHF.

This clone was counted between two and nine times. CDR3 in DNA: TGTGCCAGCAGCGCCCAGGGAGGGACCAATCAGCCCCAGCATTTT. Translating it yields CASSAQGGTNQPQHF. The J gene is TRBJ1-5, the V gene TRBV7-2; D may be TRBD1 (5 bases). Per germline, CDR1 SGHTA and CDR2 FQGNSA. The CDR3 loop spans 15 amino acids. V lost 5 bases and J 3 bases, leaving 14 bases between the germline ends.

This chain uses TRBV28 with TRBJ1-5; 9 nucleotides line up with TRBD1. The CDR3 loop spans 15 amino acids. CDR1 and CDR2 (germline): MDHEN, SYDVKM. Trimming took 6 bases from V and 5 from J; bases not matched to a gene: 8. The CDR3, as DNA: TGTGCCAGCAGACCCCGGGACAGGGTTTATCAGCCCCAGCATTTT. Translating gives CASRPRDRVYQPQHF.

J is TRBJ1-2 and V is TRBV5-8, with a possible D match to TRBD1 (6 bases). The germline gives CDR1 SGHTS, CDR2 YDEGEE. The CDR3 loop spans 12 amino acids. V lost 0 bases, J lost 8 bases, and 8 bases lay in between. The CDR3 DNA is TGTGCCAGCAGCTTGGAGGACAGAGGCTACACCTTC. Protein sequence: CASSLEDRGYTF.

The rearrangement links TRBV6-1 to TRBJ1-5, with 7 nucleotides matching TRBD1. Germline V lookup: CDR1 MNHNS, CDR2 SASEGT. The V and J ends lost 6 bases and 0 bases, in that order; junction bases with no gene match: 5. The CDR3 length is 15 residues. The CDR3 loop is CASRETGHSNQPQHF. The CDR3 region has the DNA TGTGCCAGCAGGGAGACAGGGCATAGCAATCAGCCCCAGCATTTT.

The chain carries TRBV2 and TRBJ1-1; D is unclear. This CDR3 spans 11 amino acids. Germline CDR1 and CDR2: SNHLY and FYNNEI. V lost 5 bases, J lost 8 bases, and 9 bases lay in between. DNA of the CDR3: TGTGCCAGCAGTAATAGAGGGGAAGCTTTCTTT. Protein product: CASSNRGEAFF.

This clone was found a few times. The V gene is TRBV11-2, the J gene TRBJ2-5; tentative D call: TRBD1 (6 bases). In germline, CDR1 is SGHAT, CDR2 FQNNGV. The CDR3 length is 16 residues. Trimming took 1 base from V and 4 from J, leaving 16 bases between them. In DNA form, the CDR3 reads TGTGCCAGCAGCTTAGGTTCCGCAGGGGCGGGAGAGACCCAGTACTTC. Its translation: CASSLGSAGAGETQYF. Drawing the rest from reference TRBV11-2 and TRBJ2-5, the complete variable domain is EAGVAQSPRYKIIEKRQSVAFWCNPISGHATLYWYQQILGQGPKLLIQFQNNGVVDDSQLPKDRFSAERLKGVDSTLKIQPAKLEDSAVYLCASSLGSAGAGETQYFGPGTRLLVL.